Each of the 14 T cell receptor beta chains below was sequenced from the same sample in a study of T cells after yellow fever vaccination. MiXCR, applied by TCRdb to the 5' RACE reads, yields one record per CDR3 protein. The sample contains around 320,000 distinct CDR3 sequences, about 11% of which appear only once. The sequenced sample was CD4+ T cells sorted from PBMCs, obtained 45 days after the yellow fever booster vaccination. These receptor sequences come from a man between 18 and 35 years old who received the YFV17D yellow fever vaccine.

Of note for this clonotype: The junction shows a germline mismatch at one end, possibly a read error. V is TRBV19 and J is TRBJ2-6, with 7 bases identical to TRBD2. CDR1 and CDR2 (germline): LNHDA, SQIVND (reference sequence). There are 19 residues in the CDR3. The CDR3 reads CDSSIGWGSGHSGANVLTF. The CDR3, as DNA: TGTGACAGTAGTATAGGTTGGGGTAGCGGGCACTCTGGGGCCAACGTCCTGACTTTC.

The chain combines TRBV7-3 with TRBJ2-1; TRBD1 or TRBD2 may be the D gene (5 bases each). Germline loops: CDR1 SGHTA, CDR2 FQGTGA. V was trimmed by 5 bases and J by 4 bases, leaving 15 bases between them. The CDR3 sequence is 15 residues long. DNA for the CDR3: TGTGCCAGCAGCCCCGGGACGCAAAGTTACAATGAGCAGTTCTTC. This translates into CASSPGTQSYNEQFF.

This clonotype has a handful of counts. The CDR3 coding sequence is TGCAGCACATGGGGGGTAGAGGGGCGCCCCTACAATGAGCAGTTCTTC. It codes for CSTWGVEGRPYNEQFF. The chain recombines TRBV29-1 with TRBJ2-1; D may be TRBD2 (6 bases). The CDR3 consists of 16 residues. The V end was cut by 8 bases, the J end by 2 bases, with 22 bases between. CDR1 and CDR2 from the germline V gene are SQVTM and ANQGSEA.

This clonotype turned up a few times. The rearrangement joins TRBV4-3 to TRBJ2-5, with D possibly matching TRBD2 (5 bases). With 4 bases removed from V and 2 bases from J, the gap between germline ends came to 11 bases. The CDR3 has 14 amino acids. CDR1 and CDR2 from the germline V gene are LGHNA and YSLEER. CDR3 coding DNA: TGCGCCAGCAGCCTAGGACTGAAGCAAGAGACCCAGTACTTC. This sequence encodes CASSLGLKQETQYF.

This clonotype was counted ten times or more. The J gene is TRBJ1-2, the V gene TRBV5-6, with D possibly matching TRBD1 (5 bases). This CDR3 has 14 residues. CDR1 is SGHDT, CDR2 YYEEEE, per germline. With 5 bases removed from V and 10 bases from J, the gap between germline ends came to 21 bases. This chain's CDR3 is CASSPLAVGGVYTF. For the CDR3, the DNA is TGTGCCAGCAGTCCCTTAGCGGTTGGAGGGGTCTACACCTTC. Filled out from reference TRBV5-6 and TRBJ1-2, the complete variable domain reads DAGVTQSPTHLIKTRGQQVTLRCSPKSGHDTVSWYQQALGQGPQFIFQYYEEEERQRGNFPDRFSGHQFPNYSSELNVNALLLGDSALYLCASSPLAVGGVYTFGSGTRLTVV.

Many counts were recorded for this clonotype. The V and J genes are TRBV7-9 and TRBJ2-1; TRBD2 matches at 12 bases. The V and J ends lost 5 bases and 3 bases, in that order; junction bases with no gene match: 5. CDR1 SEHNR and CDR2 FQNEAQ come from the germline V gene (reference sequence). The CDR3 loop spans 16 amino acids. Here the CDR3 reads CASSPGLAGFYNEQFF. The CDR3 nucleotides read TGTGCCAGCAGCCCGGGACTAGCGGGCTTCTACAATGAGCAGTTCTTC.

This clonotype came up many times. This chain links TRBV6-5 with TRBJ1-2; unclear D gene. Germline values: CDR1 MNHEY, CDR2 SVGAGI. CDR3 length: 14 residues. Trimming took 5 bases from V and 3 from J, leaving 13 bases between them. The CDR3, as DNA: TGTGCCAGCAGTCTCTATGGTAGGGACTATGGCTACACCTTC. Translated, it gives CASSLYGRDYGYTF.

This sequence joins TRBV18 and TRBJ1-2; TRBD1 might be the D (6 bases). This CDR3 is built from 15 residues. Trimming removed 10 bases from V and 7 bases from J, with 25 bases in between. Germline V gives CDR1 KGHSH, CDR2 LQKENI. The CDR3 DNA reads TGTGCCACCTCCCCGGGGGAGGGGGTGTCTGCTGGCTACACCTTC. Translation: CATSPGEGVSAGYTF.

The rearrangement uses TRBV5-1 and TRBJ2-3, with 10 bases aligning to TRBD2. The length of the CDR3 is 14 residues. After removal of 7 bases from V and 1 base from J, the junction contained 3 bases not matched to a gene. Germline CDR1 and CDR2: SGHRS and YFSETQ. The CDR3 spells CASLLAGGTDTQYF. The CDR3 coding sequence is TGCGCCAGCCTTCTAGCGGGGGGCACAGATACGCAGTATTTT.

This clonotype was counted between two and nine times. The rearrangement joins TRBV6-5 to TRBJ2-7, with D perhaps TRBD2 (5 bases). Trimming pared 9 bases from V and 5 bases from J, leaving 17 bases between. The CDR3 runs to 13 residues. Per germline, CDR1 MNHEY and CDR2 SVGAGI. In DNA form, the CDR3 reads TGTGCCAGGACCTTGGACTTTCTTAACGAGCAGTACGTC. It codes for CARTLDFLNEQYV.

This clonotype has ten or more counts. V and J are TRBV5-5 and TRBJ2-7; the D gene is possibly TRBD1 (6 bases). CDR1 SGHKS and CDR2 YYEKEE come from the germline V gene (reference sequence). The CDR3 runs to 14 residues. Trimming left V 2 bases short and J 3 bases short, with 12 bases between. CDR3 protein: CASSFQGSNYEQYF. CDR3 bases: TGTGCCAGCAGCTTTCAGGGGTCCAACTACGAGCAGTACTTC.

This clonotype showed up just a few times. CDR3 bases: TGTGCCAGCACCACCGGGACAGGGAGCACCGGGGAGCTGTTTTTT. Its translation: CASTTGTGSTGELFF. The chain employs TRBV27 and TRBJ2-2; 9 positions agree with TRBD1. The CDR3 contains 15 residues. Looked up from germline, CDR1 is MNHEY and CDR2 is SMNVEV (reference sequence). With 7 bases clipped from V and 4 bases from J, the junction kept 7 bases outside the gene matches.

This chain links TRBV3-1 with TRBJ2-3; D not certain. Germline values: CDR1 LGHDT, CDR2 YNNKEL (reference sequence). There are 15 residues in the CDR3. V was trimmed by 4 bases and J by 0 bases, leaving 11 bases between them. The CDR3 protein is CASSLMAGSTDTQYF. DNA of the CDR3: TGTGCCAGCAGCCTAATGGCCGGGAGCACAGATACGCAGTATTTT.

This clonotype was observed many times. The chain combines TRBV7-2 with TRBJ1-1; D is ambiguous. This CDR3 contains 12 residues. The V gene's germline CDR1 is SGHTA and CDR2 FQGNSA. Trimming shortened V by 1 base and J by 5 bases, and 5 bases separated the two germline ends. Here the CDR3 DNA reads TGTGCCAGCAGCTTAGAGTGGACTGAAGCTTTCTTT. It specifies CASSLEWTEAFF.